These 9 T cell receptor beta chains originate from one sample sequenced in a study of blood T cells in healthy people across ages. Through a sample-barcoded 5' primer and a J-beta primer mix, a second PCR was run for about 6 to 11 cycles. TCRdb re-analysed the 5' RACE reads in MiXCR, keeping a single row per CDR3 protein. The sample has 800,000 to 950,000 distinct CDR3 sequences; roughly 40% are singletons. Sequencing input: blood. These receptors came from a man between 18 and 35 years old in good health.

The chain recombines TRBV2 with TRBJ1-5, with TRBD1 matching over 10 bases. The junction had 4 bases not matched to a gene; V was cut back by 4 bases and J by 4 bases. Germline loops: CDR1 SNHLY, CDR2 FYNNEI. The CDR3 sequence is 15 residues long. CDR3 residues: CASSAGTGANQPQHF. DNA for the CDR3: TGTGCCAGCAGTGCGGGGACAGGGGCAAATCAGCCCCAGCATTTT.

V and J are TRBV7-2 and TRBJ1-2; tentative D call: TRBD1 (6 bases). This CDR3 is 15 amino acids long. The V gene's germline CDR1 is SGHTA and CDR2 FQGNSA. V lost 2 bases and J lost 6, with 16 bases in between. The CDR3 reads CASSLSPGGRDGYTF. The CDR3 bases are TGTGCCAGCAGCTTATCGCCTGGGGGCCGCGATGGCTACACCTTC.

This chain connects TRBV15 to TRBJ1-5; D not resolved. Germline values: CDR1 LNHNV, CDR2 YYDKDF (reference sequence). The CDR3 loop spans 14 amino acids. V lost 0 bases to trimming and J lost 2 bases, with 5 bases between them. For the CDR3, the DNA is TGTGCCACCAGCAGAGACCCGGGCAATCAGCCCCAGCATTTT. It is translated as CATSRDPGNQPQHF.

This chain uses TRBV6-6 with TRBJ2-4; tentative D call: TRBD1 (6 bases). The CDR3 contains 14 residues. The germline V gene has CDR1 MNHNY and CDR2 SVGAGI (reference sequence). V was pared by 7 bases and J by 8 bases, with 18 bases between. The CDR3, as DNA: TGTGCCAGCACCTCCGGGACATCGACGTACATTCAGTACTTC. Translation: CASTSGTSTYIQYF.

The chain couples TRBV2 to TRBJ2-1; D possibly corresponds to TRBD2 (5 bases). The assigned J gene may be wrong: the sequence end matches TRBJ2-7 better. Germline V gene sequence: CDR1 SNHLY, CDR2 FYNNEI. The CDR3 extends over 13 amino acids. The CDR3 coding sequence is TGTGCCAGCGGACTGAGCTCCTACAATGAGCAGTACTTC. It codes for CASGLSSYNEQYF.

This clonotype has a handful of counts. V usage is TRBV20-1 and J usage is TRBJ1-1; D gene ambiguous. The germline V and J ends were trimmed by 5 bases and 4 bases, with 5 bases remaining between them. Germline V gene sequence: CDR1 DFQATT, CDR2 SNEGSKA (reference sequence). This CDR3 has 10 amino acids. As DNA, the CDR3 is TGCAGTGCTTGGAGCACTGAAGCTTTCTTT. Amino acids: CSAWSTEAFF.

In its sample, this clonotype was seen a few times. The J gene is TRBJ1-2, the V gene TRBV20-1; TRBD1 is a possible D gene (6 bases). The ends were cut back, 1 base at V and 2 bases at J, with 32 bases in the middle. The germline CDR1 and CDR2 sequences are DFQATT and SNEGSKA (reference sequence). This CDR3 has 21 residues. In nucleotides, the CDR3 is TGCAGTGCTAGAGTAGCGGGGGGCGGGGCAGCGAGAGATCGAACAAACTATGGCTACACCTTC. Translation gives CSARVAGGGAARDRTNYGYTF.

The chain uses TRBV7-2 and TRBJ1-2; 7 nucleotides match TRBD1. The CDR3 is made up of 13 amino acids. J lost 8 bases, V lost 6 bases, and 9 bases had no gene match. The germline V gene has CDR1 SGHTA and CDR2 FQGNSA. The CDR3 protein is CASRHDRAGGYTF. DNA for the CDR3: TGTGCCAGCAGACACGACAGGGCTGGAGGCTACACCTTC.

The chain couples TRBV5-8 to TRBJ1-6; TRBD1 matches 9 bases. Germline-derived CDR1 and CDR2 are SGHTS and YDEGEE. Trimming removed 9 bases from V and 10 bases from J; junction bases left unmatched: 11. The CDR3 is made up of 14 amino acids. The CDR3 sequence: CATRTGESSSPLHF. CDR3 coding DNA: TGTGCCACTCGGACAGGGGAGTCCAGCTCACCCCTCCACTTT.